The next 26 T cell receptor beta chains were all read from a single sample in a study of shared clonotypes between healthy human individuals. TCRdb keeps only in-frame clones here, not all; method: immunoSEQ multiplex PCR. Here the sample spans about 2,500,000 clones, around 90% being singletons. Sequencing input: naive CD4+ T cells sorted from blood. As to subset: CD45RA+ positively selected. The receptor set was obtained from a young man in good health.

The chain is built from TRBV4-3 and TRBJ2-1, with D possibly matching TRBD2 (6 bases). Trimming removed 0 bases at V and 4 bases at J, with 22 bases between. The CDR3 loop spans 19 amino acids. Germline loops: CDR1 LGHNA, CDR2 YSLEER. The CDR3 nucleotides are TGCGCCAGCAGCCAAGAACTTTTGGAGCCAGGGAGGTTTTACAATGAGCAGTTCTTC. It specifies CASSQELLEPGRFYNEQFF.

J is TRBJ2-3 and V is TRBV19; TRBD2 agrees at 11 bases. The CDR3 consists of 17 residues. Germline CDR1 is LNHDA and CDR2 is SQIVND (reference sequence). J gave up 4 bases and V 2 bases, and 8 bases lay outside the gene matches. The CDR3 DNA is TGTGCCAGTAGTATATCTAGCGGGGGGCGGGCCCCAGATACGCAGTATTTT. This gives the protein CASSISSGGRAPDTQYF.

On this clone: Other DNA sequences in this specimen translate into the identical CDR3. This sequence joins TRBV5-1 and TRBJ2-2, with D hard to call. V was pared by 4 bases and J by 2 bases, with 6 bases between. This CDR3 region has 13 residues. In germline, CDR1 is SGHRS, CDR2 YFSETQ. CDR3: CASSPQNTGELFF. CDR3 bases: TGCGCCAGCAGCCCCCAAAACACCGGGGAGCTGTTTTTT.

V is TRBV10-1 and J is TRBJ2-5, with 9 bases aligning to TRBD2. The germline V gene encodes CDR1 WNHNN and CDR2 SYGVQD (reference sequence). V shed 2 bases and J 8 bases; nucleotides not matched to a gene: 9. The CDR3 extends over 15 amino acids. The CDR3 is CASSETASGVGTQYF. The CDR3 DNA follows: TGCGCCAGCAGTGAGACCGCTAGCGGGGTTGGTACCCAGTACTTC.

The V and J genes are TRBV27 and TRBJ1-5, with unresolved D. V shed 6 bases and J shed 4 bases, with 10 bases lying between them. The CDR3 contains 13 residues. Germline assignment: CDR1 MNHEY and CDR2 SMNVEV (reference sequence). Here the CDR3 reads CASSPAGNQPQHF. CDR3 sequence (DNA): TGTGCCAGCAGCCCAGCGGGGAATCAGCCCCAGCATTTT.

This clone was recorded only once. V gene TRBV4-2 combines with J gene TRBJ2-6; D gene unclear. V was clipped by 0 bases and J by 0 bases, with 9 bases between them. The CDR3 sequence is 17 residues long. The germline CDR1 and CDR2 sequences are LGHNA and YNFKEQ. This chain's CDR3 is CASSQDVGVSGANVLTF. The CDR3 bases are TGTGCCAGCAGCCAAGACGTGGGCGTCTCTGGGGCCAACGTCCTGACTTTC.

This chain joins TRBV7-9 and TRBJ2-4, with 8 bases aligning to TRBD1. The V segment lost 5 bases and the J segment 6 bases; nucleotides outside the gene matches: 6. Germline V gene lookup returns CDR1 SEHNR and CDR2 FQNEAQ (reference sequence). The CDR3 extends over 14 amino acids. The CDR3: CASSPGQGGNIQYF. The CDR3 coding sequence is TGTGCCAGCAGCCCCGGACAGGGAGGAAACATTCAGTACTTC. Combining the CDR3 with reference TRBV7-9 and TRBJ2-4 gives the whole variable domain DTGVSQNPRHKITKRGQNVTFRCDPISEHNRLYWYRQTLGQGPEFLTYFQNEAQLEKSRLLSDRFSAERPKGSFSTLEIQRTEQGDSAMYLCASSPGQGGNIQYFGAGTRLSVL.

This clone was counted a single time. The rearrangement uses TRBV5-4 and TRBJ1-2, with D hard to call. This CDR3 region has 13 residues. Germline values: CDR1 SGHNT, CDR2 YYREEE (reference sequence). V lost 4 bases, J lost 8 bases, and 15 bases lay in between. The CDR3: CASSPKGWEGYTF. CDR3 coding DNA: TGTGCCAGCAGCCCGAAAGGTTGGGAAGGCTACACCTTC.

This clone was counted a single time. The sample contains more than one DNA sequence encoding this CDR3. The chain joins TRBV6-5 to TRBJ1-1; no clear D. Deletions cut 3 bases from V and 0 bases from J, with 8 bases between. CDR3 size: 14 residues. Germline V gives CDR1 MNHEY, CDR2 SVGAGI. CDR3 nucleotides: TGTGCCAGCAGTTATGGGGTCCTGAACACTGAAGCTTTCTTT. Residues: CASSYGVLNTEAFF.

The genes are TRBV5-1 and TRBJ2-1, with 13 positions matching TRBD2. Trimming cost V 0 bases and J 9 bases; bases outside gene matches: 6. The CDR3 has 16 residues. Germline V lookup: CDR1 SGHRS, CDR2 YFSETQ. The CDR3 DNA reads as TGCGCCAGCAGCTTGGAAACTAGCGGGGGGGCCGGTGAGCAGTTCTTC. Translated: CASSLETSGGAGEQFF. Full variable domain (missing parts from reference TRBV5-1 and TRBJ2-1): KAGVTQTPRYLIKTRGQQVTLSCSPISGHRSVSWYQQTPGQGLQFLFEYFSETQRNKGNFPGRFSGRQFSNSRSEMNVSTLELGDSALYLCASSLETSGGAGEQFFGPGTRLTVL.

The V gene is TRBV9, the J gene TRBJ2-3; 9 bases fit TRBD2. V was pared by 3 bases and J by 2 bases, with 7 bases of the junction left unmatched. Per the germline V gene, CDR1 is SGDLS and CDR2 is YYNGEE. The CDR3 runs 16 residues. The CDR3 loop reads CASSAQRGAITDTQYF. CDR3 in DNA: TGTGCCAGCAGCGCGCAGCGGGGGGCTATCACAGATACGCAGTATTTT.

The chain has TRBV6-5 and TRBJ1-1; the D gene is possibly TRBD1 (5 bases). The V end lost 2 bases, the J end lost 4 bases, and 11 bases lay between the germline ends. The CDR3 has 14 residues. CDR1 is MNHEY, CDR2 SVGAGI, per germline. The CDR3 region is CASSYASRGTEAFF. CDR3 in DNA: TGTGCCAGCAGTTACGCGTCTAGGGGCACTGAAGCTTTCTTT.

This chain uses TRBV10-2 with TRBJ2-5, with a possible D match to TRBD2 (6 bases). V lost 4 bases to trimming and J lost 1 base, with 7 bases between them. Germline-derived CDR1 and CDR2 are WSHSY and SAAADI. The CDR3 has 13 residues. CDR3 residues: CASSAGVQETQYF. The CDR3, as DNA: TGCGCCAGCAGTGCGGGGGTCCAAGAGACCCAGTACTTC.

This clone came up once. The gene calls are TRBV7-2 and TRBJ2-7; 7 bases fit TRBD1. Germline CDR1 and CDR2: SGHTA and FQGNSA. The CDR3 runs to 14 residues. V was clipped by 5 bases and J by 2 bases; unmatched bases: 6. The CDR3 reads CASSPSTGAYEQYF. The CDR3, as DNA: TGTGCCAGCAGCCCATCTACAGGGGCCTACGAGCAGTACTTC.

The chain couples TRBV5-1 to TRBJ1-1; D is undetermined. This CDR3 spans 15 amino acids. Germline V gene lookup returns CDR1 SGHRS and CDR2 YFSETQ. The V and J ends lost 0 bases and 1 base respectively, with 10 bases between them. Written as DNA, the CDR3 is TGCGCCAGCAGCTTGGGTCTGGGGAAGAACACTGAAGCTTTCTTT. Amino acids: CASSLGLGKNTEAFF.

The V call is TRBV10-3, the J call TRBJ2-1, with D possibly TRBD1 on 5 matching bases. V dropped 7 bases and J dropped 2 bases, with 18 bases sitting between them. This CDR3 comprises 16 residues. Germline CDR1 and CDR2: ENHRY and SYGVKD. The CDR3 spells CAIMNPLGATYNEQFF. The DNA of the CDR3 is TGTGCCATCATGAATCCCCTAGGGGCAACCTACAATGAGCAGTTCTTC.

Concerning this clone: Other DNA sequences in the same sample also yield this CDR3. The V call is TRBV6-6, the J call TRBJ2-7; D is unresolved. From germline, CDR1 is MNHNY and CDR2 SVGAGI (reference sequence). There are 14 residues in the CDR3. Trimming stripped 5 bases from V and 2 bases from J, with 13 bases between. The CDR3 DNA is TGTGCCAGCAGTAGTCCGGGCAGAGCCTACGAGCAGTACTTC. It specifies CASSSPGRAYEQYF.

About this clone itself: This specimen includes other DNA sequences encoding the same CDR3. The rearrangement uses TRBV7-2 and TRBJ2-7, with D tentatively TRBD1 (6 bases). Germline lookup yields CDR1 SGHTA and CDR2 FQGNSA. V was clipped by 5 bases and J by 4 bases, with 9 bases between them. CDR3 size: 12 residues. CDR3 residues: CASSAQGYEQYF. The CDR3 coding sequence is TGTGCCAGCAGCGCCCAGGGGTACGAGCAGTACTTC.

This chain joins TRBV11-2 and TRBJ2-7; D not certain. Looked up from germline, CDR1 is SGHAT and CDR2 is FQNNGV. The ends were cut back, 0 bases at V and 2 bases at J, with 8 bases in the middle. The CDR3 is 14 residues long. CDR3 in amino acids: CASSLEVATYEQYF. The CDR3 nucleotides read TGTGCCAGCAGCTTAGAGGTAGCCACCTACGAGCAGTACTTC.

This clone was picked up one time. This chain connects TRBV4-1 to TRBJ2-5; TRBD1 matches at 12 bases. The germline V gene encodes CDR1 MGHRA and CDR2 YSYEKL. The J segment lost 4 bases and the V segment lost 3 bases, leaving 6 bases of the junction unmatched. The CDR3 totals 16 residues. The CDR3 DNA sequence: TGCGCCAGCAGCCACCCGGGACAGGGGGCAGGAGAGACCCAGTACTTC. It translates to CASSHPGQGAGETQYF.

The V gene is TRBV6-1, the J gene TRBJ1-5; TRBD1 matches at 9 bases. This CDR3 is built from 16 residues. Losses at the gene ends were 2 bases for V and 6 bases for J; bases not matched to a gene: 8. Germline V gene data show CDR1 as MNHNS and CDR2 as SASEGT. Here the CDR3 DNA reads TGTGCCAGCAGTGAAACGGGACAGGGTTGGCGTCAGCCCCAGCATTTT. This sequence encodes CASSETGQGWRQPQHF.

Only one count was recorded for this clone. The CDR3 loop reads CASSLKQGSNEKLFF. The CDR3 DNA is TGTGCCAGCAGCCTAAAACAGGGTTCTAATGAAAAACTGTTTTTT. The chain employs TRBV2 and TRBJ1-4; a weak D match, TRBD1 (6 bases). V was trimmed by 6 bases and J by 3 bases, leaving 14 bases between them. The CDR3 covers 15 residues. Germline V gives CDR1 SNHLY, CDR2 FYNNEI.

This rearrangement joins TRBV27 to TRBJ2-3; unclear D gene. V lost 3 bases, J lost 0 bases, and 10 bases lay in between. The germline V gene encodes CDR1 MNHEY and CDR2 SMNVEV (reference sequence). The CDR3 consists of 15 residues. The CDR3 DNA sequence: TGTGCCAGCAGTTTTCTCCCCTCTAGCACAGATACGCAGTATTTT. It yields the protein CASSFLPSSTDTQYF.

CDR3 region: CASSSPYYEQYF. Written as DNA, the CDR3 is TGTGCCAGCAGCTCCCCCTACTACGAGCAGTACTTC. The chain is built from TRBV5-6 and TRBJ2-7; D remains unclear. This CDR3 is built from 12 residues. The germline V gene has CDR1 SGHDT and CDR2 YYEEEE. V was shortened by 3 bases and J by 3 bases, with 7 bases between the two germline ends.

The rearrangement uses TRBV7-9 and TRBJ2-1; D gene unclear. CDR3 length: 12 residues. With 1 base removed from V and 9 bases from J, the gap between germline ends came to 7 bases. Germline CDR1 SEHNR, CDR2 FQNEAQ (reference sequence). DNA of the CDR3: TGTGCCAGCAGCTTAGGGTGGGGTGAGCAGTTCTTC. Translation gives CASSLGWGEQFF.

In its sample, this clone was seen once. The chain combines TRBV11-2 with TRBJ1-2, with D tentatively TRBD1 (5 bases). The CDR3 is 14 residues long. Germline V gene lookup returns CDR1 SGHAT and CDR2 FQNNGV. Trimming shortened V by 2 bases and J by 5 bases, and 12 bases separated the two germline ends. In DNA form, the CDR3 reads TGTGCCAGCAGCTTAAGTCCAGGGAGATATGGCTACACCTTC. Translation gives CASSLSPGRYGYTF.